This T cell receptor (beta chain) emerged from a study of T-cell memory formation after mild COVID-19. Study at large: For the most part, TCR clusters were specific to one donor.

Study-wide results and caveats: CD4+ contracting clones were mainly CM and EM; CD8+ ones, EMRA. The authors left the SARS-CoV-2 specificity of second-wave clones peaking on day 37 unconfirmed.

This clonotype was detected ten times or more. Its antigen is unidentified. A 5'RACE reaction primed in the constant segment made cDNA libraries of TCR alpha and TCR beta, and these carried sample barcodes and UMIs. Each CDR3 protein gets one entry after TCRdb re-called the 5' RACE reads with MiXCR. The sample records about 30,000 distinct CDR3 sequences, around 12% being singletons. CDR3 size: 17 residues. Per the germline V gene, CDR1 is MGHRA and CDR2 is YSYEKL. V shed 1 base and J shed 2 bases, with 16 bases lying between them. This clonotype was sampled from an adult woman who had mild COVID-19 (a few samples of this study predate the infection). Cell type and time point are not known. Sample: PBMCs or a T cell subset sorted from them (not recorded which). The chain uses TRBV4-1 and TRBJ2-3; perhaps TRBD1 as D (6 bases). CDR3 in DNA: TGCGCCAGCAGCCAAGCCACAGGGCTTGTAACCACAGATACGCAGTATTTT. This gives the protein CASSQATGLVTTDTQYF.